These 23 T cell receptor beta chains share one sample of origin, sequenced in a study of blood T cell repertoires in COVID-19. Profiling relied on immunoSEQ multiplex PCR, and the TCRdb table lists in-frame clones only, not all of them. The table lists roughly 36,000 clones, 70% to 90% of them singletons. The sequenced sample consisted of peripheral blood. All receptors derive from a man between 60 and 70 years old with active COVID-19.

By sample fraction, this clone is medium-sized. V gene TRBV2 combines with J gene TRBJ2-1; 9 nucleotides line up with TRBD2. After removal of 6 bases from V and 6 bases from J, the junction contained 0 bases not matched to a gene. Germline CDR1 is SNHLY and CDR2 is FYNNEI. This CDR3 has 12 amino acids. CDR3 DNA sequence: TGTGCCAGCAGGGGACTAGCCAATGAGCAGTTCTTC. It codes for CASRGLANEQFF.

The chain employs TRBV7-9 and TRBJ1-1; D unclear. Germline V gene sequence: CDR1 SEHNR, CDR2 FQNEAQ (reference sequence). Trimming cost V 7 bases and J 7 bases, with 10 bases left between them. The CDR3 loop spans 11 amino acids. CDR3 sequence (DNA): TGTGCCAGCAACCCGGTTGATGAAGCTTTCTTT. It yields the protein CASNPVDEAFF.

The chain carries TRBV5-6 and TRBJ2-5, with 7 bases lining up with TRBD1. The CDR3 extends over 13 amino acids. V was clipped by 4 bases and J by 4 bases; unmatched bases: 4. The germline gives CDR1 SGHDT, CDR2 YYEEEE. The CDR3 region has the DNA TGTGCCAGCAGCCCACAGGGGATAGAGACCCAGTACTTC. Amino acids: CASSPQGIETQYF. Drawing the rest from reference TRBV5-6 and TRBJ2-5, the complete variable domain is DAGVTQSPTHLIKTRGQQVTLRCSPKSGHDTVSWYQQALGQGPQFIFQYYEEEERQRGNFPDRFSGHQFPNYSSELNVNALLLGDSALYLCASSPQGIETQYFGPGTRLLVL.

The chain joins TRBV7-9 to TRBJ2-7; TRBD2 might be the D (5 bases). The CDR3 length is 16 residues. Trimming took off 0 bases at V and 3 bases at J, with 15 bases between the two ends. The germline V gene has CDR1 SEHNR and CDR2 FQNEAQ (reference sequence). CDR3 DNA sequence: TGTGCCAGCAGCTTAGCGAGCGGCGCGGGCGGCTACGAGCAGTACTTC. The encoded protein is CASSLASGAGGYEQYF.

This chain joins TRBV12-3 or TRBV12-4 and TRBJ1-2; no clear D gene. V was shortened by 1 base and J by 4 bases, with 7 bases between the two germline ends. The CDR3 extends over 13 amino acids. The CDR3 DNA reads as TGTGCCAGCAGTTTAGGGACTGGCTATGGCTACACCTTC. Protein product: CASSLGTGYGYTF.

V is TRBV25-1 and J is TRBJ2-1; the D gene is possibly TRBD2 (5 bases). The CDR3 sequence is 16 residues long. Germline CDR1 reads MGHDK; CDR2 reads SYGVNS. Trimming took 3 bases from V and 0 from J, leaving 12 bases between them. The chain's CDR3 is CASSDDIASSYNEQFF. CDR3 sequence (DNA): TGTGCCAGCAGTGATGATATAGCGAGCTCCTACAATGAGCAGTTCTTC.

The gene calls are TRBV7-2 and TRBJ2-1; TRBD2 agrees at 10 bases. Germline V gene sequence: CDR1 SGHTA, CDR2 FQGNSA. The junction had 10 bases not matched to a gene; V was cut back by 2 bases and J by 9 bases. CDR3 size: 16 residues. CDR3 residues: CASSLRLAGATAEQFF. CDR3 in DNA: TGTGCCAGCAGCTTAAGGCTAGCGGGAGCGACCGCTGAGCAGTTCTTC.

This chain uses TRBV15 with TRBJ1-5; no clear D gene. Deletions cut 3 bases from V and 4 bases from J, with 7 bases between. The CDR3 extends over 13 amino acids. Germline V gene lookup returns CDR1 LNHNV and CDR2 YYDKDF (reference sequence). DNA for the CDR3: TGTGCCACCAGCAGCACAGTTAATCAGCCCCAGCATTTT. It translates to CATSSTVNQPQHF.

The CDR3 bases are TGTGCCAGCAGCTCGCCAGCCGGGGGGCGCACAGATACGCAGTATTTT. This sequence encodes CASSSPAGGRTDTQYF. V usage is TRBV5-4 and J usage is TRBJ2-3, with D possibly TRBD2 on 7 matching bases. Looked up from germline, CDR1 is SGHNT and CDR2 is YYREEE (reference sequence). The CDR3 has 16 residues. V was clipped by 3 bases and J by 1 base, with 15 bases between them. Variable domain in full (rest from reference TRBV5-4 and TRBJ2-3): ETGVTQSPTHLIKTRGQQVTLRCSSQSGHNTVSWYQQALGQGPQFIFQYYREEENGRGNFPPRFSGLQFPNYSSELNVNALELDDSALYLCASSSPAGGRTDTQYFGPGTRLTVL.

In this sample, this clone turned up once. The gene calls are TRBV5-4 and TRBJ2-7; 8 bases are shared with TRBD2. The CDR3 has 14 amino acids. CDR1 is SGHNT and CDR2 is YYREEE in the germline V gene (reference sequence). V shed 1 base, J shed 6 bases, and the junction held 6 bases outside the gene matches. The CDR3 sequence is CASSLFGSGTEQYV. The CDR3 nucleotides are TGTGCCAGCAGCTTGTTCGGTAGCGGGACCGAGCAGTACGTC.

CDR3 region: CASSSGTGVEKLFF. The CDR3 nucleotides read TGCGCCAGCAGCTCCGGGACAGGGGTTGAAAAACTGTTTTTT. The V gene is TRBV5-1, the J gene TRBJ1-4; 10 bases are shared with TRBD1. The CDR3 runs 14 residues. The ends lost 3 bases at V and 7 bases at J; junction bases unmatched: 3. The germline gives CDR1 SGHRS, CDR2 YFSETQ.

The chain uses TRBV6-6 and TRBJ2-5; 7 bases match TRBD1. CDR1 and CDR2 (germline): MNHNY, SVGAGI (reference sequence). This CDR3 has 15 residues. After removal of 6 bases from V and 1 base from J, the junction contained 8 bases not matched to a gene. The CDR3 region has the DNA TGTGCCAGCAGGGGCCGACAGGGATCCCAAGAGACCCAGTACTTC. It is translated as CASRGRQGSQETQYF.

The chain recombines TRBV5-6 with TRBJ2-1, with TRBD1 as a possible D gene (5 bases). The germline V gene encodes CDR1 SGHDT and CDR2 YYEEEE. V lost 9 bases and J lost 5, with 18 bases in between. This CDR3 is 14 amino acids long. The CDR3 DNA follows: TGTGCCACCGCACCTAGGGGTCCCAACAATGAGCAGTTCTTC. It yields the protein CATAPRGPNNEQFF.

The chain recombines TRBV29-1 with TRBJ2-1, with D perhaps TRBD2 (6 bases). The CDR3 loop spans 15 amino acids. From germline, CDR1 is SQVTM and CDR2 ANQGSEA. V lost 6 bases and J 3 bases, leaving 18 bases between the germline ends. DNA for the CDR3: TGCAGCGTGGACTACGGGACTCCTGGCTACAATGAGCAGTTCTTC. As protein: CSVDYGTPGYNEQFF.

This clone was seen a few times. The CDR3 DNA follows: TGTGCCAGCACCATATTAGCGTTTAGCACAGATACGCAGTATTTT. Translation gives CASTILAFSTDTQYF. V and J are TRBV5-6 and TRBJ2-3; D perhaps matches TRBD2 (5 bases). The germline gives CDR1 SGHDT, CDR2 YYEEEE. This CDR3 is 15 amino acids long. The germline V and J ends were trimmed by 6 bases and 0 bases, with 14 bases remaining between them.

This clone was recorded a few times. The genes are TRBV6-2 or TRBV6-3 and TRBJ2-5, with D uncertain. This CDR3 is built from 12 residues. V lost 5 bases, J lost 1 base, and 5 bases lay in between. From germline, CDR1 is MNHEY and CDR2 SVGEGT. Written as DNA, the CDR3 is TGTGCCAGCAGTCAGATCCAAGAGACCCAGTACTTC. It translates to CASSQIQETQYF.

This clone was recorded only once. V is TRBV19 and J is TRBJ2-7; 9 bases are shared with TRBD1. Trimming cost V 5 bases and J 4 bases; bases outside gene matches: 6. The CDR3 loop spans 14 amino acids. Germline CDR1 LNHDA, CDR2 SQIVND (reference sequence). CDR3 sequence reads: CASSVDRGGYEQYF. The CDR3 nucleotides are TGTGCCAGTAGTGTGGACAGGGGAGGGTACGAGCAGTACTTC. Based on the CDR3 plus reference TRBV19 and TRBJ2-7, the full variable domain is DGGITQSPKYLFRKEGQNVTLSCEQNLNHDAMYWYRQDPGQGLRLIYYSQIVNDFQKGDIAEGYSVSREKKESFPLTVTSAQKNPTAFYLCASSVDRGGYEQYFGPGTRLTVT.

This chain links TRBV29-1 with TRBJ2-5; TRBD1 is a possible D gene (5 bases). CDR1 is SQVTM and CDR2 is ANQGSEA in the germline V gene. V was pared by 5 bases and J by 2 bases, with 15 bases between. The CDR3 contains 14 residues. CDR3 loop: CSVSRAWGQETQYF. The CDR3 DNA is TGCAGCGTTAGCAGGGCGTGGGGTCAAGAGACCCAGTACTTC.

V and J are TRBV28 and TRBJ1-2; 9 bases map to TRBD1. CDR3 size: 14 residues. CDR1 and CDR2 (germline): MDHEN, SYDVKM. J was trimmed by 0 bases and V by 6 bases; bases with no gene match: 2. CDR3 nucleotide sequence: TGTGCCAGCAGGGGACAGGGCACTAACTATGGCTACACCTTC. As protein: CASRGQGTNYGYTF.

The V and J genes are TRBV2 and TRBJ2-3, with 10 bases identical to TRBD2. V lost 6 bases to trimming and J lost 3 bases; unmatched junction nucleotides: 3. Germline CDR1 and CDR2: SNHLY and FYNNEI. CDR3 length equals 14 residues. CDR3 coding DNA: TGTGCCAGCAGGGCTAGCGGGAGAACAGATACGCAGTATTTT. Translating gives CASRASGRTDTQYF.

The chain uses TRBV7-9 and TRBJ2-1; 7 bases align to TRBD1. Germline trimming cut 8 bases from V and 3 bases from J; bases unmatched to any gene: 13. This CDR3 spans 16 amino acids. Germline V gene lookup returns CDR1 SEHNR and CDR2 FQNEAQ (reference sequence). The CDR3 spells CASPINPGTDYNEQFF. DNA of the CDR3: TGTGCCAGCCCTATCAATCCAGGGACAGACTACAATGAGCAGTTCTTC. The variable domain in full, completed from reference TRBV7-9 and TRBJ2-1, reads DTGVSQNPRHKITKRGQNVTFRCDPISEHNRLYWYRQTLGQGPEFLTYFQNEAQLEKSRLLSDRFSAERPKGSFSTLEIQRTEQGDSAMYLCASPINPGTDYNEQFFGPGTRLTVL.

This clone has more than one count but fewer than ten. This sequence joins TRBV7-6 and TRBJ2-3, with 11 bases identical to TRBD2. Germline V gene lookup returns CDR1 SGHVS and CDR2 FNYEAQ. The CDR3 spans 16 residues. V was pared by 5 bases and J by 2 bases, with 6 bases of the junction left unmatched. The CDR3 region is CASSPRLAGITDTQYF. In nucleotides, the CDR3 is TGTGCCAGCAGCCCGAGACTAGCGGGGATCACAGATACGCAGTATTTT.

DNA of the CDR3: TGTGCCAGCAGCCAACAGGGGGTCTACTATGGCTACACCTTC. Amino acids: CASSQQGVYYGYTF. The genes are TRBV3-1 (or the pseudogene TRBV3-2) and TRBJ1-2, with 7 bases aligning to TRBD1. Per the germline V gene, CDR1 is LGHDT and CDR2 is YNNKEL (reference sequence). V trimming: 2 bases; J trimming: 3 bases; junction bases outside the gene matches: 3. The CDR3 contains 14 residues.